What follows are 24 T cell receptor beta chains derived from one specimen sequenced in a study of T cells in Graves' hyperthyroidism and ophthalmopathy (dated by TCRdb to the late 2010s). Library preparation was by multiplex PCR. Sequencing was performed on an Illumina HiSeq 2000. Amplification of TCR beta CDR3 regions was carried out from RNA transcripts. For the first round of RT-PCR on the TCR CDR3, the HTBI primer set was used together with the Qiagen OneStep RT-PCR kit. TCRdb redid the processing of the public reads, applying fastp at Q25 and MiXCR, and retained in-frame beta chains. CDR3 protein sequences are deduplicated, and each keeps its most common genes and DNA. The sample has 300,000 to 400,000 distinct CDR3 sequences on record, 21% of them singletons. In total, the top ten clones hold 50% of the sample. Sequenced sample: blood. Source of these receptors: a woman aged 45-65 years with Graves' hyperthyroidism.

There are a few counts of this clonotype. The chain joins TRBV4-2 to TRBJ1-2; D is undetermined. Germline V gene lookup returns CDR1 LGHNA and CDR2 YNFKEQ. Trimming left V 0 bases short and J 7 bases short, with 9 bases between. The CDR3 covers 13 residues. CDR3 in amino acids: CASSQDGGSGYTF. As DNA, the CDR3 is TGTGCCAGCAGCCAAGATGGAGGGTCTGGCTACACCTTC.

The rearrangement uses TRBV6-1 and TRBJ2-4; D possibly corresponds to TRBD1 (5 bases). Germline loops: CDR1 MNHNS, CDR2 SASEGT. V was pared by 8 bases and J by 0 bases, with 17 bases between. The CDR3 runs to 16 residues. The DNA of the CDR3 is TGTGCCAGCGGGGATCCAAACAGGCTAGCCAAAAACATTCAGTACTTC. Translating it yields CASGDPNRLAKNIQYF.

This clonotype was seen ten or more times. The V and J genes are TRBV12-3 or TRBV12-4 and TRBJ2-3, with D possibly being TRBD1 or TRBD2 (6 bases each). Trimming cost V 3 bases and J 0 bases, with 13 bases left between them. The length of the CDR3 is 16 residues. The DNA for the CDR3 is TGTGCCAGCAGTTTGGGGGCTAGCGCTAGCACAGATACGCAGTATTTT. Amino acid sequence: CASSLGASASTDTQYF.

Ten or more counts support this clonotype. This chain uses TRBV20-1 with TRBJ2-3; no firm D call. Germline assignment: CDR1 DFQATT and CDR2 SNEGSKA (reference sequence). CDR3 length: 12 amino acids. The ends were cut back, 5 bases at V and 6 bases at J, with 12 bases in the middle. The CDR3 DNA sequence: TGCAGTGCTTTCAGAGAGGTCGATACGCAGTATTTT. Protein product: CSAFREVDTQYF.

The chain combines TRBV5-6 with TRBJ2-1; D might be TRBD2 (5 bases). V gave up 4 bases and J gave up 10 bases, with 9 bases separating them. Germline V gene data show CDR1 as SGHDT and CDR2 as YYEEEE. This CDR3 contains 11 residues. The CDR3 is CASSHASEQFF. In nucleotides, the CDR3 is TGTGCCAGCAGCCACGCTAGCGAGCAGTTCTTC.

V is TRBV10-1 and J is TRBJ2-1, with D uncertain. The ends were cut back, 0 bases at V and 8 bases at J, with 2 bases in the middle. The CDR3 is made up of 11 amino acids. Per germline, CDR1 WNHNN and CDR2 SYGVQD (reference sequence). CDR3: CASSESHEQFF. CDR3 nucleotide sequence: TGCGCCAGCAGTGAGTCGCATGAGCAGTTCTTC.

This clonotype was seen ten or more times. The chain carries TRBV5-5 and TRBJ2-7; D is perhaps TRBD2 (5 bases). Trimming stripped 6 bases from V and 4 bases from J, with 11 bases between. This CDR3 has 12 amino acids. Per the germline V gene, CDR1 is SGHKS and CDR2 is YYEKEE (reference sequence). As DNA, the CDR3 is TGTGCCAGCACCGAACGAGGGTACGAGCAGTACTTC. This codes for CASTERGYEQYF.

The chain joins TRBV4-2 to TRBJ1-4, with TRBD1 matching 9 bases. With 4 bases clipped from V and 5 bases from J, the junction kept 5 bases outside the gene matches. The CDR3 runs to 15 residues. Germline CDR1 LGHNA, CDR2 YNFKEQ. CDR3 amino acids: CASSLKDRGNEKLFF. CDR3 nucleotide sequence: TGTGCCAGCAGCCTTAAAGACAGGGGGAATGAAAAACTGTTTTTT.

This clonotype showed up many times. The V and J genes are TRBV27 and TRBJ2-3; 8 nucleotides agree with TRBD1. The CDR3 length is 15 residues. Germline V lookup: CDR1 MNHEY, CDR2 SMNVEV (reference sequence). With V trimmed by 7 bases and J by 4 bases, 10 bases remained unmatched. CDR3 amino acids: CASNPLGQDPDTQYF. DNA of the CDR3: TGTGCCAGCAACCCCCTGGGACAGGATCCAGATACGCAGTATTTT.

The chain links TRBV6-1 to TRBJ1-5; 7 bases agree with TRBD1. Unmatched junction bases numbered 8, after V lost 11 bases and J lost 1 base. Germline V CDR1 and CDR2: MNHNS, SASEGT. The CDR3 extends over 14 amino acids. The CDR3 sequence: CAVGETGSNQPQHF. In DNA form, the CDR3 reads TGTGCCGTCGGGGAGACAGGGAGCAATCAGCCCCAGCATTTT.

The V gene is TRBV7-8, the J gene TRBJ1-2, with no clear D. The length of the CDR3 is 15 residues. Between the trimmed V and J ends, which lost 5 bases and 7 bases, there was a span of 20 bases. Germline V gene lookup returns CDR1 SGHVS and CDR2 FQNEAQ. CDR3 residues: CASSQPRWAVGGYTF. DNA for the CDR3: TGTGCCAGCAGCCAACCTAGATGGGCGGTGGGTGGCTACACCTTC.

This clonotype has a handful of counts. This CDR3 reads CASNDLDEKLFF. The CDR3 region has the DNA TGTGCCAGTAACGACTTAGATGAAAAACTGTTTTTT. V is TRBV19 and J is TRBJ1-4; no reliable D call. The CDR3 has 12 amino acids. Germline assignment: CDR1 LNHDA and CDR2 SQIVND (reference sequence). The V end was cut by 7 bases, the J end by 6 bases, with 9 bases between.

This clonotype came up many times. The chain combines TRBV5-1 with TRBJ2-3; TRBD2 agrees at 16 bases. Germline V gene data show CDR1 as SGHRS and CDR2 as YFSETQ. The ends lost 3 bases at V and 4 bases at J; junction bases unmatched: 11. There are 19 residues in the CDR3. The CDR3 nucleotides are TGCGCCAGCAGCTCGAAACCGGGACTAGCGGGGGGGCGGGCAGATACGCAGTATTTT. This codes for CASSSKPGLAGGRADTQYF.

In this sample, this clonotype turned up many times. This chain connects TRBV7-8 to TRBJ2-7; tentative D call: TRBD1 (5 bases). The V gene lost 0 bases and the J gene lost 3 bases, with 9 bases spanning the gap. Germline values: CDR1 SGHVS, CDR2 FQNEAQ. This CDR3 region has 14 residues. The DNA for the CDR3 is TGTGCCAGCAGCTTAGCGCACAGGAACTACGAGCAGTACTTC. Amino acid sequence: CASSLAHRNYEQYF.

At least ten counts were recorded for this clonotype. The V gene is TRBV11-1, the J gene TRBJ2-1, with 12 bases fitting TRBD2. The CDR3 covers 16 residues. The V gene's germline CDR1 is SGHAT and CDR2 FQDESV (reference sequence). J gave up 4 bases and V 5 bases, and 6 bases lay outside the gene matches. CDR3 sequence: CASSDLAGGAYNEQFF. DNA for the CDR3: TGTGCCAGCAGCGACCTAGCGGGAGGGGCTTACAATGAGCAGTTCTTC.

The table lists this clonotype with many counts. The CDR3 loop is CAISELAGNGDTQYF. The CDR3 bases are TGTGCCATCAGTGAGCTAGCGGGAAATGGAGATACGCAGTATTTT. The chain has TRBV10-3 and TRBJ2-3, with 9 bases aligning to TRBD2. Germline V lookup: CDR1 ENHRY, CDR2 SYGVKD. Trimming took 2 bases from V and 5 from J; bases not matched to a gene: 5. The CDR3 contains 15 residues.

The CDR3 DNA is TGTGCCAGCAGTAAACTTATAGCGGCCAATGAGCAGTTCTTC. It codes for CASSKLIAANEQFF. J is TRBJ2-1 and V is TRBV6-2 or TRBV6-3, with a possible D match to TRBD2 (6 bases). Germline V gene lookup returns CDR1 MNHEY and CDR2 SVGEGT. The CDR3 totals 14 residues. V was shortened by 5 bases and J by 6 bases, with 14 bases between the two germline ends.

In DNA form, the CDR3 reads TGTGCCAGTAGTATCGGGGAGGCAAACGGAAACATTCAGTACTTC. Translating gives CASSIGEANGNIQYF. The chain links TRBV19 to TRBJ2-4; D is perhaps TRBD2 (6 bases). The CDR3 totals 15 residues. Germline assignment: CDR1 LNHDA and CDR2 SQIVND (reference sequence). Trimming removed 3 bases at V and 6 bases at J, with 15 bases between.

This chain connects TRBV7-9 to TRBJ2-3, with 9 bases matching TRBD2. Germline CDR1 SEHNR, CDR2 FQNEAQ (reference sequence). This CDR3 spans 16 amino acids. Germline trimming cut 4 bases from V and 7 bases from J; bases unmatched to any gene: 12. The chain's CDR3 is CASSSTERGVENTQYF. The CDR3 nucleotides are TGTGCCAGCAGCTCCACGGAGCGGGGGGTCGAGAATACGCAGTATTTT.

As for this clonotype: The DNA is omitted, as the CDR3 cannot be located on it reliably, and the CDR3 follows TCRdb's listing. This sequence joins TRBV20-1 and TRBJ2-2; the table's D call, TRBD2, was not checked against the DNA. The length of the CDR3 is 15 amino acids, counting both ends. In germline, CDR1 is DFQATT, CDR2 SNEGSKA (reference sequence). CDR3 sequence reads: CSARVAGGNTGELLF.

The chain is built from TRBV2 and TRBJ1-1; unclear D gene. Germline values: CDR1 SNHLY, CDR2 FYNNEI. The CDR3 runs 11 residues. Trimming removed 5 bases from V and 8 bases from J, with 9 bases in between. The CDR3 here is CASSPTAEAFF. The CDR3 DNA sequence: TGTGCCAGCAGTCCAACAGCAGAAGCTTTCTTT.

This clonotype was detected only a few times. V gene TRBV19 combines with J gene TRBJ2-1; possibly TRBD1 for D (5 bases). The CDR3 spans 14 residues. Deletions cut 3 bases from V and 9 bases from J, with 15 bases between. Germline V CDR1 and CDR2: LNHDA, SQIVND (reference sequence). This CDR3 is CASSIETAYAEQFF. For the CDR3, the DNA is TGTGCCAGTAGTATCGAGACAGCTTATGCTGAGCAGTTCTTC.

V gene TRBV19 combines with J gene TRBJ2-3; tentatively, D is TRBD2 (6 bases). The CDR3 runs to 14 residues. V was shortened by 2 bases and J by 1 base, with 7 bases between the two germline ends. Germline lookup yields CDR1 LNHDA and CDR2 SQIVND (reference sequence). The CDR3 DNA reads TGTGCCAGTAGTATATCGGGAGGCACAGATACGCAGTATTTT. This translates into CASSISGGTDTQYF.

The chain combines TRBV19 with TRBJ1-1, with no clear D. In germline, CDR1 is LNHDA, CDR2 SQIVND (reference sequence). This CDR3 has 14 residues. The germline V and J ends were trimmed by 5 bases and 3 bases, with 13 bases remaining between them. This CDR3 reads CASSPGNPHTEAFF. The CDR3 DNA reads as TGTGCCAGTAGTCCGGGGAACCCCCACACTGAAGCTTTCTTT.